One sample yielded the 20 T cell receptor beta chains listed below, sequenced in a study of blood T cells in healthy people across ages. Next came a second PCR, run for about 7 to 12 cycles, which used a sample-barcoded 5' primer along with a J-beta primer mix. TCRdb called the 5' RACE reads again in MiXCR, with one record for every CDR3 protein. Counted here are roughly 860,000 distinct CDR3 sequences, approximately 59% occurring once; the ten biggest clones make up about 27%. Sample: blood. These TCRs come from a man aged 30 to 45 in good health.

This chain connects TRBV5-8 to TRBJ1-1; no firm D call. This CDR3 spans 11 amino acids. Germline V gives CDR1 SGHTS, CDR2 YDEGEE. V lost 7 bases and J 0 bases, leaving 4 bases between the germline ends. The CDR3 sequence is CASFLNTEAFF. In DNA form, the CDR3 reads TGTGCCAGCTTCCTGAACACTGAAGCTTTCTTT.

This chain uses TRBV7-9 with TRBJ2-7; 7 positions agree with TRBD1. The CDR3 extends over 15 amino acids. J lost 2 bases, V lost 4 bases, and 8 bases had no gene match. The V gene's germline CDR1 is SEHNR and CDR2 FQNEAQ (reference sequence). This CDR3 is CASSSRRDSPYEQYF. The CDR3 coding sequence is TGTGCCAGCAGCTCCCGCCGGGACAGCCCCTACGAGCAGTACTTC.

As DNA, the CDR3 is TGTGCCAGCAGCTTGGTGACAGGGGTCTTAATGGGGTCACCCCTCCACTTT. Residues: CASSLVTGVLMGSPLHF. The chain employs TRBV7-2 and TRBJ1-6; TRBD1 matches 8 bases. The length of the CDR3 is 17 residues. In germline, CDR1 is SGHTA, CDR2 FQGNSA. V gave up 3 bases and J gave up 10 bases; unmatched junction bases: 14. Filled out from reference TRBV7-2 and TRBJ1-6, the complete variable domain reads GAGVSQSPSNKVTEKGKDVELRCDPISGHTALYWYRQSLGQGLEFLIYFQGNSAPDKSGLPSDRFSAERTGGSVSTLTIQRTQQEDSAVYLCASSLVTGVLMGSPLHFGNGTRLTVT.

This clonotype was seen a few times. The J gene is TRBJ2-7, the V gene TRBV29-1, with D unresolved. The ends were cut back, 8 bases at V and 3 bases at J, with 11 bases in the middle. This CDR3 is built from 11 residues. Germline V gene data show CDR1 as SQVTM and CDR2 as ANQGSEA. CDR3 in amino acids: CSSTVDYEQYF. The CDR3 DNA reads TGCAGCTCCACGGTCGACTACGAGCAGTACTTC.

A remark on this clonotype: This may stem from a read error, because a much larger clone lies one nucleotide away. The rearrangement joins TRBV30 to TRBJ2-6; 9 bases are a match to TRBD1. The CDR3 spans 15 residues. The germline V gene has CDR1 GTSNPN and CDR2 SVGIG (reference sequence). CDR3 residues: CGTGGDLSGVNVLTF. CDR3 in DNA: TGTGGAACAGGGGGCGATCTATCTGGGGTCAACGTCCTGACTTTC.

This clonotype was counted ten times or more. The chain employs TRBV6-5 and TRBJ1-2, with D perhaps matching TRBD1 (5 bases). Trimming stripped 6 bases from V and 2 bases from J, with 16 bases between. This CDR3 is built from 15 residues. Per germline, CDR1 MNHEY and CDR2 SVGAGI. CDR3 sequence reads: CASSDSSGGNYGYTF. The CDR3 bases are TGTGCCAGCAGCGATTCCTCGGGGGGAAACTATGGCTACACCTTC.

This chain joins TRBV28 and TRBJ1-5, with D possibly TRBD1 on 5 matching bases. Germline V CDR1 and CDR2: MDHEN, SYDVKM. V lost 5 bases and J lost 7, with 15 bases in between. CDR3 length: 14 amino acids. CDR3 protein: CASSEGTAWQPQHF. The CDR3 coding sequence is TGTGCCAGCAGTGAAGGGACCGCTTGGCAGCCCCAGCATTTT.

The chain joins TRBV20-1 to TRBJ2-7; 10 bases are a match to TRBD1. This CDR3 comprises 14 residues. V shed 5 bases, J shed 3 bases, and the junction held 7 bases outside the gene matches. Looked up from germline, CDR1 is DFQATT and CDR2 is SNEGSKA (reference sequence). In nucleotides, the CDR3 is TGCAGTGCTTTCCTCCGGGACAGGGGCTACGAGCAGTACTTC. Its protein product is CSAFLRDRGYEQYF.

The table lists this clonotype with a few counts. The V gene is TRBV4-2, the J gene TRBJ1-2, with 12 bases matching TRBD1. Germline CDR1 and CDR2: LGHNA and YNFKEQ. There are 17 residues in the CDR3. V shed 1 base and J 2 bases; nucleotides not matched to a gene: 5. CDR3 nucleotide sequence: TGTGCCAGCAGCCAAGGGGTGGGGACAGGGGGCAACTATGGCTACACCTTC. Translated, it gives CASSQGVGTGGNYGYTF.

This clonotype was found a few times. The V and J genes are TRBV29-1 and TRBJ2-5; TRBD2 matches at 7 bases. CDR1 SQVTM and CDR2 ANQGSEA come from the germline V gene. V trimming: 7 bases; J trimming: 3 bases; junction bases outside the gene matches: 14. This CDR3 has 15 residues. CDR3 amino acids: CSAAPGAGTEETQYF. The DNA of the CDR3 is TGCAGCGCCGCCCCTGGAGCGGGGACTGAAGAGACCCAGTACTTC.

This clonotype was detected ten times or more. The rearrangement joins TRBV7-2 to TRBJ2-7, with 12 bases identical to TRBD2. From germline, CDR1 is SGHTA and CDR2 FQGNSA. The V and J ends lost 5 bases and 4 bases, in that order; junction bases with no gene match: 9. The CDR3 consists of 16 residues. CDR3 amino acids: CASSQSSGGAYYEQYF. Written as DNA, the CDR3 is TGTGCCAGCAGCCAGTCTAGCGGGGGGGCCTATTACGAGCAGTACTTC.

This clonotype was picked up one time. This chain joins TRBV6-5 and TRBJ1-2, with 10 bases fitting TRBD1. The CDR3 runs 16 residues. Germline values: CDR1 MNHEY, CDR2 SVGAGI. Trimming took 9 bases from V and 8 from J; bases not matched to a gene: 18. The CDR3 bases are TGTGCCAGTACAACTATTGCCGGGACAGGGGATCAAGGCTACACCTTC. Protein product: CASTTIAGTGDQGYTF.

V usage is TRBV5-1 and J usage is TRBJ2-3, with 9 bases fitting TRBD1. Germline V gives CDR1 SGHRS, CDR2 YFSETQ. V lost 4 bases to trimming and J lost 3 bases; unmatched junction nucleotides: 6. The CDR3 totals 15 residues. Here the CDR3 reads CASSPGQGLTDTQYF. CDR3 sequence (DNA): TGCGCCAGCAGCCCAGGACAGGGGCTAACAGATACGCAGTATTTT. Looking up the rest from reference TRBV5-1 and TRBJ2-3 gives the full variable domain: KAGVTQTPRYLIKTRGQQVTLSCSPISGHRSVSWYQQTPGQGLQFLFEYFSETQRNKGNFPGRFSGRQFSNSRSEMNVSTLELGDSALYLCASSPGQGLTDTQYFGPGTRLTVL.

In its sample, this clonotype was seen once. The chain is built from TRBV6-2 or TRBV6-3 and TRBJ2-1; D uncertain. Trimming removed 11 bases from V and 6 bases from J, with 11 bases in between. Germline CDR1 MNHEY, CDR2 SVGEGT. The CDR3 contains 11 residues. The CDR3 reads CAADASNEQFF. DNA of the CDR3: TGTGCCGCAGACGCTTCCAATGAGCAGTTCTTC.

The chain couples TRBV9 to TRBJ2-3, with D tentatively TRBD1 or TRBD2 (5 bases each). V was shortened by 5 bases and J by 6 bases, with 19 bases between the two germline ends. Germline V gene sequence: CDR1 SGDLS, CDR2 YYNGEE. The CDR3 has 15 residues. The CDR3 protein is CASSGSRLGADTQYF. The CDR3 coding sequence is TGTGCCAGCAGTGGGTCGCGGCTCGGGGCGGATACGCAGTATTTT.

This clonotype was counted a few times. V gene TRBV6-5 combines with J gene TRBJ1-1; D is perhaps TRBD1 (5 bases). V shed 4 bases and J shed 3 bases, with 15 bases lying between them. Germline loops: CDR1 MNHEY, CDR2 SVGAGI. The length of the CDR3 is 15 residues. CDR3 nucleotide sequence: TGTGCCAGCAGTTTCCTAGGAGGGGATTACACTGAAGCTTTCTTT. This gives the protein CASSFLGGDYTEAFF.

Turning to this clonotype: The junction departs from the called germline gene at one end, perhaps through a read error. The chain employs TRBV3-1 and TRBJ1-4; TRBD1 agrees at 7 bases. CDR1 is LGHDT, CDR2 YNNKEL, per germline (reference sequence). The CDR3 spans 16 residues. The CDR3 DNA sequence: TGTGCCAGCAGCCAAACAGGGGCGGCAACTAGTGAAAAACTGTTTTTT. This sequence encodes CASSQTGAATSEKLFF. The complete variable domain, with remaining parts taken from reference TRBV3-1 and TRBJ1-4, reads DTAVSQTPKYLVTQMGNDKSIKCEQNLGHDTMYWYKQDSKKFLKIMFSYNNKELIINETVPNRFSPKSPDKAHLNLHINSLELGDSAVYFCASSQTGAATSEKLFFGSGTQLSVL.

J is TRBJ2-7 and V is TRBV4-2; perhaps TRBD1 as D (5 bases). The CDR3 runs 16 residues. The germline gives CDR1 LGHNA, CDR2 YNFKEQ. V was trimmed by 1 base and J by 2 bases, leaving 15 bases between them. CDR3 sequence: CASSQGLQGGTYEQYF. CDR3 coding DNA: TGTGCCAGCAGCCAAGGTCTCCAGGGCGGTACCTACGAGCAGTACTTC.

The sample holds a few counts of this clonotype. This chain uses TRBV12-3 or TRBV12-4 with TRBJ1-5; no definite D call. V lost 2 bases and J 5 bases, leaving 10 bases between the germline ends. The CDR3 length is 14 residues. The CDR3 nucleotides read TGTGCCAGCAGTTTAAGTTTCGGCGATCAGCCCCAGCATTTT. This gives the protein CASSLSFGDQPQHF.

The genes are TRBV19 and TRBJ2-2; TRBD1 matches 8 bases. The CDR3 runs to 15 residues. CDR1 is LNHDA and CDR2 is SQIVND in the germline V gene (reference sequence). The trim removed 5 bases at V and 4 bases at J, leaving 6 bases unmatched. As DNA, the CDR3 is TGTGCCAGTAGTCCAGACAGGGGAGTCACCGGGGAGCTGTTTTTT. Amino acids: CASSPDRGVTGELFF.